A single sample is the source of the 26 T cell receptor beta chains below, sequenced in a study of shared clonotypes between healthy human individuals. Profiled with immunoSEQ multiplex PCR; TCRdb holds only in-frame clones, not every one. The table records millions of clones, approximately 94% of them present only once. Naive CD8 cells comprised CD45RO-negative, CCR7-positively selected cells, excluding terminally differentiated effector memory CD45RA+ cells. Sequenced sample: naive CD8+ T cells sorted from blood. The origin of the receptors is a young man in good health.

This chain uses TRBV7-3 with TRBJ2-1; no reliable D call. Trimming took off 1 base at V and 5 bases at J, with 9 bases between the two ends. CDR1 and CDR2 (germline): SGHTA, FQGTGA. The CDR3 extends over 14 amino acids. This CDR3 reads CASSLSGSDNEQFF. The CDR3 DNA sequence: TGTGCCAGCAGCTTAAGCGGCAGTGACAATGAGCAGTTCTTC. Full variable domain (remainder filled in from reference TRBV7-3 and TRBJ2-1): GAGVSQTPSNKVTEKGKYVELRCDPISGHTALYWYRQSLGQGPEFLIYFQGTGAADDSGLPNDRFFAVRPEGSVSTLKIQRTERGDSAVYLCASSLSGSDNEQFFGPGTRLTVL.

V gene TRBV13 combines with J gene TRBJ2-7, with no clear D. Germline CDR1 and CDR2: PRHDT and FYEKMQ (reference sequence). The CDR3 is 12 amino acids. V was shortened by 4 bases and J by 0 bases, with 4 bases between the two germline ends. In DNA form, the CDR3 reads TGTGCCAGCAGCTCCCACTCCTACGAGCAGTACTTC. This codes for CASSSHSYEQYF. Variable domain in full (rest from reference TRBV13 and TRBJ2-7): AAGVIQSPRHLIKEKRETATLKCYPIPRHDTVYWYQQGPGQDPQFLISFYEKMQSDKGSIPDRFSAQQFSDYHSELNMSSLELGDSALYFCASSSHSYEQYFGPGTRLTVT.

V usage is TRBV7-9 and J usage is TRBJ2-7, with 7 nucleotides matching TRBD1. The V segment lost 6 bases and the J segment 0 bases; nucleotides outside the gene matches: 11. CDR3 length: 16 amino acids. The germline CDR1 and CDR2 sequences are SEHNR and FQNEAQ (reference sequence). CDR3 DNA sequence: TGTGCCAGCAGGTCGTCGGGACAGTTTTCCTCCTACGAGCAGTACTTC. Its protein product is CASRSSGQFSSYEQYF.

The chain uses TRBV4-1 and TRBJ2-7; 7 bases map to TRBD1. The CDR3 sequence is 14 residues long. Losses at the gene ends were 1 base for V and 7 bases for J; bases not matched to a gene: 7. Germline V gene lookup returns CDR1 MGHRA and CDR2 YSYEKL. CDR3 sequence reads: CASSQVSLQGEQYF. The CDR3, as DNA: TGCGCCAGCAGCCAAGTATCTCTACAGGGGGAGCAGTACTTC.

CDR3 in DNA: TGTGCCAGCAGCTTCGGTCCGGTCACTGAAGCTTTCTTT. Translation: CASSFGPVTEAFF. V gene TRBV7-9 combines with J gene TRBJ1-1; D is unclear. Trimming took off 3 bases at V and 4 bases at J, with 9 bases between the two ends. There are 13 residues in the CDR3. Germline lookup yields CDR1 SEHNR and CDR2 FQNEAQ (reference sequence).

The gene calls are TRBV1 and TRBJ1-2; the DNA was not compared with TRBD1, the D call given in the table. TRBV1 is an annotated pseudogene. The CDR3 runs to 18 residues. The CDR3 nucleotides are TGCACCAGCAGCCATGAGGCTTGGGGGCGAGGACACGGAGCGGGCTACACCTTC. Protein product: CTSSHEAWGRGHGAGYTF.

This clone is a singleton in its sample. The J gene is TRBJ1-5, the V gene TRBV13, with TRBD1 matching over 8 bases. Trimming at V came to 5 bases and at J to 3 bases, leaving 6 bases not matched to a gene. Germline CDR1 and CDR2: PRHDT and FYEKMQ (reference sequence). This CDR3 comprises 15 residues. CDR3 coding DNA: TGTGCCAGCAGCCCAGGACAGGGCCTCAATCAGCCCCAGCATTTT. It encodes CASSPGQGLNQPQHF.

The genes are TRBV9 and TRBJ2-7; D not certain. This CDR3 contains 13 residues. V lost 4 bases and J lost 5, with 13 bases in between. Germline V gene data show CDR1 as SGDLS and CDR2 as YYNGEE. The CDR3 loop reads CASSSWGVDEQYF. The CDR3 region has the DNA TGTGCCAGCAGCTCATGGGGTGTCGACGAGCAGTACTTC.

As DNA, the CDR3 is TGTGCCAGCAGCGGAACAGGGGGCGACGAGCAGTACTTC. Translating gives CASSGTGGDEQYF. V gene TRBV7-8 combines with J gene TRBJ2-7; 9 nucleotides align to TRBD1. Per the germline V gene, CDR1 is SGHVS and CDR2 is FQNEAQ. Trimming took 5 bases from V and 5 from J; bases not matched to a gene: 4. CDR3 length: 13 residues.

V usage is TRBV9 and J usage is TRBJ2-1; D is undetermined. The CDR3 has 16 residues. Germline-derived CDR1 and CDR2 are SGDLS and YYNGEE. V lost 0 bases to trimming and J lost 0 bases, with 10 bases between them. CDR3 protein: CASSVDLESSYNEQFF. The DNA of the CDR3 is TGTGCCAGCAGCGTAGATCTAGAGAGCTCCTACAATGAGCAGTTCTTC.

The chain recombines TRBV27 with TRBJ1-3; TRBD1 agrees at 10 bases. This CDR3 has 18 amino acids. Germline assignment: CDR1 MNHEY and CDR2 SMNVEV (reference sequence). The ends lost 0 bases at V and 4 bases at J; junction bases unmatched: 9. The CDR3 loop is CASSLSLRQGATGNTIYF. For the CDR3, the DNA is TGTGCCAGCAGTTTATCGCTTAGACAGGGGGCAACGGGAAACACCATATATTTT.

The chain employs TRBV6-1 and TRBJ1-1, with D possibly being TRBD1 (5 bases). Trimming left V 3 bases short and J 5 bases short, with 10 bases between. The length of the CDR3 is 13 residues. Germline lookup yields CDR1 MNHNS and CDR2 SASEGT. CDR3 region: CASSDGTYTEAFF. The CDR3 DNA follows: TGTGCCAGCAGTGACGGGACGTATACTGAAGCTTTCTTT.

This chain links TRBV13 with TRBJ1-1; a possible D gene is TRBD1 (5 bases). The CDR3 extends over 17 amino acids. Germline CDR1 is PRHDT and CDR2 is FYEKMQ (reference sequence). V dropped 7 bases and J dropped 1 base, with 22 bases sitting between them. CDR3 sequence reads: CASKVLYPGLTNTEAFF. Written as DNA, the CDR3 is TGTGCCAGCAAAGTATTATATCCGGGACTAACGAACACTGAAGCTTTCTTT.

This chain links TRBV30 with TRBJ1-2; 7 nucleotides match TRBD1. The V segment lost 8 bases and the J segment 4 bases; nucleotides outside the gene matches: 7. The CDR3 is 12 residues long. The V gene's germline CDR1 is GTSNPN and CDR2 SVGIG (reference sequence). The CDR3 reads CALQGDVYGYTF. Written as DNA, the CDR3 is TGTGCCCTCCAGGGGGATGTCTATGGCTACACCTTC.

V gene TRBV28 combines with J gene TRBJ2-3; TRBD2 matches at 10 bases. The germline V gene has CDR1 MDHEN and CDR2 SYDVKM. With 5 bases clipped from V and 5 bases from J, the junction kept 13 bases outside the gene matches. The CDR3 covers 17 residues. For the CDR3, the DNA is TGTGCCAGCAGTCCACGAGGAGCGGGGGGGCCTGTAGATACGCAGTATTTT. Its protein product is CASSPRGAGGPVDTQYF.

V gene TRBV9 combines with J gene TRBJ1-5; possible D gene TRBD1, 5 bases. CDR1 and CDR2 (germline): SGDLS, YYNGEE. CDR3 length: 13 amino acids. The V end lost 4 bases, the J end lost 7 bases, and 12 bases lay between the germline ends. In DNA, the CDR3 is TGTGCCAGCAGCCTCGCGGGGGGACAGCCCCAGCATTTT. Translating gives CASSLAGGQPQHF.

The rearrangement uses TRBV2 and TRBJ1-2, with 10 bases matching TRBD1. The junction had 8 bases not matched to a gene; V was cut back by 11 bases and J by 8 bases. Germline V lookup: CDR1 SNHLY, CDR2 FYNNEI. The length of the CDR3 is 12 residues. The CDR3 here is CAGRQGAGGYTF. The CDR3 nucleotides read TGTGCCGGGAGACAGGGGGCCGGCGGCTACACCTTC.

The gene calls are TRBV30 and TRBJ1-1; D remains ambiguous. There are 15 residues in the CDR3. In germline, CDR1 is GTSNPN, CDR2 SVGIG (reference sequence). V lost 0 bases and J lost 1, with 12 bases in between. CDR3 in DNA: TGTGCCTGGAGTGTTAACAGCCCGAGGAACACTGAAGCTTTCTTT. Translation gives CAWSVNSPRNTEAFF.

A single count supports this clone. CDR3 DNA: TGCGCCAGCAGCGCGGACAGCGGTTATGGCTACACCTTC. This sequence encodes CASSADSGYGYTF. V and J are TRBV5-1 and TRBJ1-2; tentative D call: TRBD1 (6 bases). The germline V gene encodes CDR1 SGHRS and CDR2 YFSETQ. The CDR3 contains 13 residues. V was trimmed by 4 bases and J by 5 bases, leaving 12 bases between them.

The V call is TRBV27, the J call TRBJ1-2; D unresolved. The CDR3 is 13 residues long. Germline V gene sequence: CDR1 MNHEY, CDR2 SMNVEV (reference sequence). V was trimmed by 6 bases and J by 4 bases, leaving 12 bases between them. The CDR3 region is CASSPAKGYGYTF. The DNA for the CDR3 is TGTGCCAGCAGCCCGGCCAAGGGCTATGGCTACACCTTC.

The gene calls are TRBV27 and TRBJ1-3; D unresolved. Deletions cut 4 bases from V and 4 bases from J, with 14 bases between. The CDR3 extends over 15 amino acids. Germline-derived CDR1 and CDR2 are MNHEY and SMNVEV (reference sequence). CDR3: CASSSLPPSGNTIYF. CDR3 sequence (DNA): TGTGCCAGCAGTTCCCTCCCGCCCTCGGGAAACACCATATATTTT.

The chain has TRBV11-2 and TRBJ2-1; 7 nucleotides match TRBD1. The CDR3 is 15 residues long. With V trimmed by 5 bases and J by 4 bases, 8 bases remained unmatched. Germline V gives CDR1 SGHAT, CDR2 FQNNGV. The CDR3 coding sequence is TGTGCCAGCAGCCAAAAAGGGGGCGCGTACAATGAGCAGTTCTTC. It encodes CASSQKGGAYNEQFF.

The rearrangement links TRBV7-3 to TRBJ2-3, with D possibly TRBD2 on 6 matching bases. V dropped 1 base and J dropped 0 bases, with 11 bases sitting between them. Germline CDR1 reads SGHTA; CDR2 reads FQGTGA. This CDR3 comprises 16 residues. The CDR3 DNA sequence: TGTGCCAGCAGCTTAAGTGGAGGGACTAGCACAGATACGCAGTATTTT. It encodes CASSLSGGTSTDTQYF.

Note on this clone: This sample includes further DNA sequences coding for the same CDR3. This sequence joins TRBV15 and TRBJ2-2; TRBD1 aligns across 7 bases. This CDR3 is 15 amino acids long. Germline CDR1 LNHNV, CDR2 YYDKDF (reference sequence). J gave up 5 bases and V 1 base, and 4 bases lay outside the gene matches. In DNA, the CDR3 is TGTGCCACCAGCAGAGGAACAGGGGTAACCGGGGAGCTGTTTTTT. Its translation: CATSRGTGVTGELFF.

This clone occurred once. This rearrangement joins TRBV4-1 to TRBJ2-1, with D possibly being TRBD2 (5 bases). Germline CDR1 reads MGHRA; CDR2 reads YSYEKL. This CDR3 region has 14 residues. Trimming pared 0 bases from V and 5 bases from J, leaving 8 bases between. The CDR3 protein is CASSQERVNNEQFF. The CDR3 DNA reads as TGCGCCAGCAGCCAAGAGCGGGTTAACAATGAGCAGTTCTTC.

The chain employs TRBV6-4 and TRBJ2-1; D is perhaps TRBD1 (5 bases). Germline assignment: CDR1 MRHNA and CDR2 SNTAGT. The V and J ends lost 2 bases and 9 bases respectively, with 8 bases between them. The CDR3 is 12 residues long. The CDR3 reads CASSDGAPEQFF. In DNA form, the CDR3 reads TGTGCCAGCAGTGACGGGGCTCCTGAGCAGTTCTTC.